Below, one T cell receptor beta chain is given with its context. Recovery among Cohort 3 donors was established by two negative PCRs, clearance, or symptom resolution. As processed by the authors: For nucleated cells, counts were estimated from reference gene primer amplification. Using immunoSEQ multiplex PCR, the repertoire was profiled, and TCRdb retains in-frame clones only, with some absent. Clone size and V and J calls were adopted from that table, with D and trimming inferred from the DNA. Found here are about 130,000 clones, roughly 80% of them singletons; the top ten hold approximately 8.4%. These data originate in a study of blood T cell repertoires in COVID-19. Turning to the study itself: Some COVID-19 samples were acute and others convalescent; all came from the United States, Italy and Spain. T cells, B-cell-depleted T cells, or PBMCs supplied cDNA or gDNA.

The receptor comes from a man in his fifties or sixties who had recovered from COVID-19. Sequenced sample: PBMCs or T cells enriched from blood (not recorded which).

The CDR3 DNA sequence: TGTGCCAGCAGCAACAGACAGGTGGGGAACACTGAAGCTTTCTTT. Translated: CASSNRQVGNTEAFF. The V gene is TRBV7-2, the J gene TRBJ1-1; possible D gene TRBD1, 6 bases. CDR1 and CDR2 (germline): SGHTA, FQGNSA. The CDR3 spans 15 residues. The ends were cut back, 5 bases at V and 1 base at J, with 14 bases in the middle. The full variable domain, with the rest looked up from reference TRBV7-2 and TRBJ1-1, is GAGVSQSPSNKVTEKGKDVELRCDPISGHTALYWYRQSLGQGLEFLIYFQGNSAPDKSGLPSDRFSAERTGGSVSTLTIQRTQQEDSAVYLCASSNRQVGNTEAFFGQGTRLTVV.